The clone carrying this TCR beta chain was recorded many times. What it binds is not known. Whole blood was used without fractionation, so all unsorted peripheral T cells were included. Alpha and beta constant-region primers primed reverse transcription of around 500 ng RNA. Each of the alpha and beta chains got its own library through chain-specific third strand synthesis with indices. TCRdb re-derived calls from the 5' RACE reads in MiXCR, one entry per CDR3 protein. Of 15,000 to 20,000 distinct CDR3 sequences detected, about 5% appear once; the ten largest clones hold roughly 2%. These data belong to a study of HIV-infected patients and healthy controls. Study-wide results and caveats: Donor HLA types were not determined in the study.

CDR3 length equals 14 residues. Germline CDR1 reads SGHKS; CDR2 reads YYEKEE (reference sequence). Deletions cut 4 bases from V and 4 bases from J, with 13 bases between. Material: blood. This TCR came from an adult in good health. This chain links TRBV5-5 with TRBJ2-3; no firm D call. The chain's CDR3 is CASSGTAYPDTQYF. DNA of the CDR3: TGTGCCAGCAGCGGAACAGCCTACCCAGATACGCAGTATTTT.